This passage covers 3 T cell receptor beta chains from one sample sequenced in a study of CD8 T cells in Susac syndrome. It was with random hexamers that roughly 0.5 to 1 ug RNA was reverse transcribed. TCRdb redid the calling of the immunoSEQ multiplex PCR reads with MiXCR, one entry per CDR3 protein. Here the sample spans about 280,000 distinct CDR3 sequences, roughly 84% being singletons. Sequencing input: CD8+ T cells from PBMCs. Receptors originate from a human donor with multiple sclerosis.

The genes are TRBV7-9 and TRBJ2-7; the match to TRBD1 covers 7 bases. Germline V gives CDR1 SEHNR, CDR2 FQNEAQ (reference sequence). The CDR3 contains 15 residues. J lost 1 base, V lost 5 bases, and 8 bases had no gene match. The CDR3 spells CASSPSRDSSYEQYF. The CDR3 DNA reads TGTGCCAGCAGCCCTAGTCGGGACAGTTCCTACGAGCAGTACTTC.

CDR3: CASSSSPGSNQPQHF. The CDR3 coding sequence is TGCGCCAGCAGCTCCTCTCCAGGAAGCAATCAGCCCCAGCATTTT. The rearrangement uses TRBV5-1 and TRBJ1-5, with D hard to call. CDR3 length equals 15 residues. The V gene lost 3 bases and the J gene lost 1 base, with 11 bases spanning the gap. The germline CDR1 and CDR2 sequences are SGHRS and YFSETQ.

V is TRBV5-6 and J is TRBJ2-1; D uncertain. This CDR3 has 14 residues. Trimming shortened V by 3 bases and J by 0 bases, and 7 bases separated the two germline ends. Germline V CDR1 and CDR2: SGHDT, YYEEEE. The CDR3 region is CASSSWSSYNEQFF. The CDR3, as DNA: TGTGCCAGCAGCTCTTGGAGCTCCTACAATGAGCAGTTCTTC. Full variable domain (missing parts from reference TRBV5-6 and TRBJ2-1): DAGVTQSPTHLIKTRGQQVTLRCSPKSGHDTVSWYQQALGQGPQFIFQYYEEEERQRGNFPDRFSGHQFPNYSSELNVNALLLGDSALYLCASSSWSSYNEQFFGPGTRLTVL.